The entry below gives a single TCR beta chain sequence along with its context. Its antigen is as yet unknown. The sample originates from a study of cytomegalovirus exposure and HLA in healthy donors. The PCR was carried out with 60 Vbeta primers and 13 Jbeta primers. Produced via immunoSEQ multiplex PCR; TCRdb's table is partial and in-frame only. Its table lists roughly 110,000 clones. General study results and limits: Analyzed later, most CMV-associated TCR beta chains appeared HLA-restricted. Being productive about 87% or about 30% of the time was typical of most TCR beta V segments in an earlier analysis. Sequencing probably produced one cluster of sequence variants that were highly shared.

CDR3 length: 15 residues. The germline V and J ends were trimmed by 1 base and 2 bases, with 11 bases remaining between them. Germline lookup yields CDR1 LGHNA and CDR2 YSLEER. This TCR was sampled from a man aged 25-45 years in good health and CMV-seronegative. The rearrangement joins TRBV4-3 to TRBJ1-2; D remains ambiguous. The material sequenced was PBMCs. This chain's CDR3 is CASSQGRHANYGYTF. The DNA of the CDR3 is TGCGCCAGCAGCCAAGGAAGACACGCAAACTATGGCTACACCTTC.